These 22 T cell receptor beta chains were sequenced from one sample in a study of CD8 T cells in Susac syndrome. Random hexamers were used to reverse transcribe 0.5 to 1 ug of RNA. TCRdb independently ran MiXCR on the immunoSEQ multiplex PCR reads; one entry per CDR3 protein. The sample lists 200,000 or so distinct CDR3 sequences, 90% to 95% occurring once. The specimen was CD4+ T cells from PBMCs. These receptors originate from a human donor with multiple sclerosis.

V gene TRBV20-1 combines with J gene TRBJ2-7, with D perhaps assigned TRBD1 or TRBD2 (5 bases each). The CDR3 contains 12 residues. Germline V gene sequence: CDR1 DFQATT, CDR2 SNEGSKA (reference sequence). Between the trimmed V and J ends, which lost 5 bases and 0 bases, there was a span of 8 bases. The CDR3 is CSAPGASYEQYF. CDR3 coding DNA: TGCAGTGCTCCCGGGGCCTCCTACGAGCAGTACTTC.

This CDR3 reads CASSRHAYEQYF. CDR3 DNA sequence: TGTGCCAGCAGTCGACATGCTTATGAGCAGTACTTC. This chain connects TRBV12-3 or TRBV12-4 to TRBJ2-7, with D hard to call. Trimming took 5 bases from V and 7 from J, leaving 12 bases between them. CDR3 length: 12 residues.

The CDR3 loop reads CASSQRGGQPQHF. DNA for the CDR3: TGTGCCAGCAGCCAAAGGGGCGGCCAGCCCCAGCATTTT. V usage is TRBV3-1 and J usage is TRBJ1-5; TRBD1 might be the D (5 bases). This CDR3 region has 13 residues. With 2 bases removed from V and 7 bases from J, the gap between germline ends came to 9 bases. The V gene's germline CDR1 is LGHDT and CDR2 YNNKEL (reference sequence).

The chain recombines TRBV19 with TRBJ2-5, with 7 bases identical to TRBD1. The CDR3 spans 16 residues. Germline V CDR1 and CDR2: LNHDA, SQIVND (reference sequence). V lost 5 bases to trimming and J lost 1 base; unmatched junction nucleotides: 10. The CDR3 bases are TGTGCCAGTAGTCCAGGGACAGAACTCTTCCAAGAGACCCAGTACTTC. Translating gives CASSPGTELFQETQYF.

This sequence joins TRBV20-1 and TRBJ2-7; unclear D gene. Germline loops: CDR1 DFQATT, CDR2 SNEGSKA (reference sequence). The CDR3 totals 15 residues. V lost 1 base, J lost 4 bases, and 17 bases lay in between. The CDR3, as DNA: TGCAGTGCTAGAGTGGCAGCGAGACCCGATTACGAGCAGTACTTC. It yields the protein CSARVAARPDYEQYF.

This chain joins TRBV7-9 and TRBJ2-5, with 9 bases lining up with TRBD2. The CDR3 length is 15 residues. Germline V lookup: CDR1 SEHNR, CDR2 FQNEAQ (reference sequence). J lost 6 bases, V lost 2 bases, and 7 bases had no gene match. The CDR3 sequence is CASSLQAGGVKTQYF. The CDR3, as DNA: TGTGCCAGCAGCTTACAAGCGGGGGGCGTGAAGACCCAGTACTTC. Full variable domain (outside the CDR3, taken from reference TRBV7-9 and TRBJ2-5): DTGVSQNPRHKITKRGQNVTFRCDPISEHNRLYWYRQTLGQGPEFLTYFQNEAQLEKSRLLSDRFSAERPKGSFSTLEIQRTEQGDSAMYLCASSLQAGGVKTQYFGPGTRLLVL.

This chain links TRBV20-1 with TRBJ2-7; 12 nucleotides align to TRBD2. The V gene end was trimmed by 4 bases and the J gene end by 3 bases; junction bases not matched to a gene: 10. Germline CDR1 and CDR2: DFQATT and SNEGSKA (reference sequence). The length of the CDR3 is 16 residues. The CDR3 loop reads CSAIASGGEGRYEQYF. The CDR3 region has the DNA TGCAGTGCTATAGCTAGCGGGGGGGAGGGCCGCTACGAGCAGTACTTC.

V is TRBV9 and J is TRBJ2-7; no clear D. CDR3 length: 14 amino acids. V lost 0 bases to trimming and J lost 6 bases, with 13 bases between them. CDR1 and CDR2 from the germline V gene are SGDLS and YYNGEE. CDR3 loop: CASSVVMGGGEQYF. The CDR3 nucleotides are TGTGCCAGCAGCGTAGTGATGGGTGGCGGCGAGCAGTACTTC.

The chain recombines TRBV18 with TRBJ1-5, with D perhaps TRBD1 (6 bases). Germline CDR1 reads KGHSH; CDR2 reads LQKENI. CDR3 length: 18 amino acids. V shed 3 bases and J shed 3 bases, with 21 bases lying between them. The CDR3 bases are TGTGCCAGCTCACCCACACTCCTCGACAGGCGGATCAATCAGCCCCAGCATTTT. This codes for CASSPTLLDRRINQPQHF.

The gene calls are TRBV5-1 and TRBJ2-2; a weak D match, TRBD1 (6 bases). CDR1 is SGHRS, CDR2 YFSETQ, per germline. The CDR3 contains 15 residues. Trimming took 0 bases from V and 1 from J, leaving 7 bases between them. CDR3: CASSLEGGNTGELFF. The CDR3 DNA reads as TGCGCCAGCAGCTTGGAAGGGGGGAACACCGGGGAGCTGTTTTTT.

The chain combines TRBV9 with TRBJ1-4; D uncertain. The CDR3 length is 14 residues. Germline assignment: CDR1 SGDLS and CDR2 YYNGEE. The ends were cut back, 0 bases at V and 5 bases at J, with 8 bases in the middle. CDR3 sequence (DNA): TGTGCCAGCAGCGTAGCTGGCGGAAATGAAAAACTGTTTTTT. Translated, it gives CASSVAGGNEKLFF.

V usage is TRBV29-1 and J usage is TRBJ2-3; perhaps TRBD2 as D (5 bases). The CDR3 is 13 residues long. Germline CDR1 is SQVTM and CDR2 is ANQGSEA. V lost 3 bases, J lost 2 bases, and 9 bases lay in between. CDR3: CSVERALTDTQYF. The CDR3 nucleotides read TGCAGCGTTGAGAGGGCCCTCACAGATACGCAGTATTTT.

The chain recombines TRBV7-2 with TRBJ2-3; D is undetermined. V lost 4 bases and J lost 10, with 15 bases in between. The CDR3 is made up of 13 amino acids. Germline V lookup: CDR1 SGHTA, CDR2 FQGNSA. As DNA, the CDR3 is TGTGCCAGCAGCTCCCGTGGGTCGGATCCGCAGTATTTT. It translates to CASSSRGSDPQYF.

The gene calls are TRBV29-1 and TRBJ2-3; D uncertain. CDR1 and CDR2 from the germline V gene are SQVTM and ANQGSEA. CDR3 length: 15 amino acids. The V and J ends lost 3 bases and 2 bases respectively, with 15 bases between them. CDR3 in amino acids: CSVDNLGGYTDTQYF. The CDR3 nucleotides read TGCAGCGTTGATAATTTGGGCGGATACACAGATACGCAGTATTTT.

The rearrangement joins TRBV2 to TRBJ2-1, with TRBD2 identical over 9 bases. The CDR3 totals 14 residues. Germline-derived CDR1 and CDR2 are SNHLY and FYNNEI. The junction had 9 bases not matched to a gene; V was cut back by 10 bases and J by 5 bases. CDR3 in DNA: TGTGCCACCTCCGGGACTAGCCCCCACAATGAGCAGTTCTTC. It specifies CATSGTSPHNEQFF.

The chain joins TRBV7-9 to TRBJ1-2, with TRBD1 matching 7 bases. V lost 5 bases, J lost 8 bases, and 5 bases stayed unmatched. Germline values: CDR1 SEHNR, CDR2 FQNEAQ (reference sequence). The CDR3 covers 12 residues. CDR3 sequence: CASSATGHGYTF. The CDR3 DNA sequence: TGTGCCAGCAGCGCGACAGGGCACGGCTACACCTTC.

This chain connects TRBV6-2 or TRBV6-3 to TRBJ1-1, with D tentatively TRBD1 (6 bases). This CDR3 region has 15 residues. V dropped 0 bases and J dropped 3 bases, with 11 bases sitting between them. Germline lookup yields CDR1 MNHEY and CDR2 SVGEGT. The CDR3 DNA reads TGTGCCAGCAGTTACTCGAGACAGGCCGACACTGAAGCTTTCTTT. It encodes CASSYSRQADTEAFF.

The CDR3 reads CASSLLRTVSYEQYF. For the CDR3, the DNA is TGTGCCAGCAGTTTACTTAGGACTGTCTCCTACGAGCAGTACTTC. The chain carries TRBV12-3 or TRBV12-4 and TRBJ2-7; D is perhaps TRBD2 (5 bases). The CDR3 spans 15 residues. Deletions cut 2 bases from V and 0 bases from J, with 11 bases between.

The chain uses TRBV3-1 and TRBJ2-1; D uncertain. V lost 0 bases and J lost 11, with 8 bases in between. Germline V gene sequence: CDR1 LGHDT, CDR2 YNNKEL (reference sequence). The CDR3 is 12 amino acids. The CDR3 spells CASSQEFSKQFF. The CDR3 DNA is TGTGCCAGCAGCCAAGAATTCTCTAAGCAGTTCTTC.

This chain uses TRBV18 with TRBJ2-1; D gene ambiguous. Trimming left V 6 bases short and J 4 bases short, with 13 bases between. Germline V CDR1 and CDR2: KGHSH, LQKENI. The CDR3 sequence is 14 residues long. Written as DNA, the CDR3 is TGTGCCAGCTCGTCGACCATCAGGTACAATGAGCAGTTCTTC. Translation: CASSSTIRYNEQFF.

The gene calls are TRBV20-1 and TRBJ1-2; D may be TRBD1 (5 bases). V was clipped by 6 bases and J by 4 bases, with 18 bases between them. CDR3 length: 14 residues. Germline-derived CDR1 and CDR2 are DFQATT and SNEGSKA (reference sequence). CDR3 coding DNA: TGCAGTGCCCGACCCCCCAGGGTCGTCTATGGCTACACCTTC. Translation gives CSARPPRVVYGYTF.

The CDR3 protein is CASSSSPVYEQYF. CDR3 DNA sequence: TGTGCCAGCAGCTCCTCCCCGGTGTACGAGCAGTACTTC. The chain uses TRBV7-9 and TRBJ2-7; D not certain. V dropped 4 bases and J dropped 4 bases, with 11 bases sitting between them. The CDR3 is 13 amino acids. Germline values: CDR1 SEHNR, CDR2 FQNEAQ (reference sequence). Using reference TRBV7-9 and TRBJ2-7 for the parts outside the CDR3, the full variable domain is DTGVSQNPRHKITKRGQNVTFRCDPISEHNRLYWYRQTLGQGPEFLTYFQNEAQLEKSRLLSDRFSAERPKGSFSTLEIQRTEQGDSAMYLCASSSSPVYEQYFGPGTRLTVT.